This T cell receptor beta chain was captured by sequencing in a study of patients and donors after allogeneic stem cell transplantation (dated by TCRdb to 2018 to 2021). The CDR3 spans 14 residues, from the cysteine through the phenylalanine. Kept here is only the CDR3 DNA, which spans 42 bases and is read in frame from base 1. According to the germline V gene (reference sequence), CDR1 reads MNHEY and CDR2 reads SMNVEV. V sheds 5 bases and J sheds 1 base, leaving 9 bases between their ends. On this clonotype itself: What antigen it recognizes has not been identified. No per-base quality is available; no much larger clone lies one base away.

The library was produced with RT-PCR. The listed sequencing device is NextSeq 550. TCRdb itself trimmed the public reads at Q25 with fastp, ran MiXCR and retained productive beta chains. Rows are combined by CDR3 protein, so each entry shows the most common genes and DNA. This sample comprises about 96,000 distinct CDR3 sequences, around 49% of them detected only once. 50% to 75% of the sample comes from the top ten. The origin of this receptor is a human donor who was either an allogeneic HSCT recipient or a stem cell or donor lymphocyte infusion donor (not recorded which). It is not recorded whose cells these are; they may come from a transplant donor. Material: blood, either unsorted or a sorted T cell fraction (not recorded which). The chain employs TRBV27 and TRBJ1-5, with a tentative D gene TRBD1 over 6 matching bases. The CDR3 protein sequence reads: CASSPTGSNQPQHF. The DNA sequence follows: TGTGCCAGCAGTCCCACAGGGAGCAATCAGCCCCAGCATTTT.